The entry below gives a single T cell receptor beta chain sequence along with its context. What it recognizes is unknown. The data originate from a study of shared clonotypes between healthy human individuals. Donors, without exception, were Caucasian adults residing in Nashville, Tennessee. From CD4+ cells came CD45RA+ naive and CD45RA-negative memory subsets. This CDR3 is built from 13 residues. V lost 6 bases and J lost 4, with 12 bases in between. Germline V CDR1 and CDR2: MGHRA, YSYEKL. This table comes from immunoSEQ multiplex PCR, and its TCRdb copy is limited to in-frame clones, with some not included. The sample has under 600,000 clones, about 97% seen once. Study-wide findings and caveats: Sampling used blood alone; tissue repertoires probably differ. Memory subsets had estimated richness that was generally smaller than that of naive subsets.

Sequenced input: naive CD4+ T cells sorted from blood. As for subset: CD45RA+ positively selected. The chain carries TRBV4-1 and TRBJ2-5; D is perhaps TRBD1 (5 bases). The TCR sequence derives from a woman in her twenties or thirties in good health. In nucleotides, the CDR3 is TGCGCCAGCAGACGCTGGACACTAGAGACCCAGTACTTC. It codes for CASRRWTLETQYF.